Listed here are 2 T cell receptor beta chains from one sample, sequenced in a study of identical twins (TCRdb year 2016). The library came from 5' RACE. The sequencer listed for this sample is Illumina HiSeq 2000. TCRdb reprocessed the public reads (quality trimming at Q25 with fastp, clone calling with MiXCR) and kept in-frame beta chains. Records with the same CDR3 protein are collapsed into one entry carrying the most frequent genes and DNA. Within this sample are roughly 750,000 distinct CDR3 sequences, with 21% of them counted one time only. The biggest ten clones account for roughly 4.3% of the sample. These data also featured in a second study, about T cells expressing NK-cell markers.

Specimen: PBMCs. The receptors shown here come from a woman aged 18 to 35 in good health.

This clonotype occurred many times. The V call is TRBV12-3 or TRBV12-4, the J call TRBJ1-4; no definite D call. The CDR3 consists of 11 residues. Trimming cost V 3 bases and J 8 bases, with 4 bases left between them. DNA for the CDR3: TGTGCCAGCAGTTTGGAGGAAAAACTGTTTTTT. Translation gives CASSLEEKLFF.

This clonotype was counted between two and nine times. The rearrangement links TRBV7-2 to TRBJ2-7; 12 bases fit TRBD2. This CDR3 region has 15 residues. The V segment lost 5 bases and the J segment 0 bases; nucleotides outside the gene matches: 2. Per germline, CDR1 SGHTA and CDR2 FQGNSA. The CDR3 DNA sequence: TGTGCCAGCAGCACGACTAGCGGGAGCTCCTACGAGCAGTACTTC. Translation: CASSTTSGSSYEQYF.